This T cell receptor (beta chain) is from a study of a mutant IDH1 vaccine in newly diagnosed glioma. Regarding the study as a whole: There seemed to be no relation between pseudoprogression and changes in top peripheral T cell clonotypes.

In its sample, this clone was seen a few times. What it binds is unknown. Only in-frame clones appear in the TCRdb table, and some are missing; sequencing was by immunoSEQ multiplex PCR. Here the sample spans around 26,000 clones, roughly two thirds being singletons. Noted time point: week 11, during vaccination. A 20-mer mutant IDH1 peptide at 300 ug was injected subcutaneously with topical imiquimod. CDR3 size: 16 residues. Germline loops: CDR1 MNHEY, CDR2 SMNVEV (reference sequence). The ends were cut back, 5 bases at V and 0 bases at J, with 16 bases in the middle. The chain is built from TRBV27 and TRBJ1-1; D gene uncertain. The source is a man aged 18-30 years with glioma. Some clones in this sample may be carry-over from other donors' samples. Here the sequenced sample was peripheral blood mononuclear cells (PBMCs), taken from a glioma patient whose treatment included an IDH1 peptide vaccine. DNA for the CDR3: TGTGCCAGCAGTCTGTTCGGGGTAGGATTGAACACTGAAGCTTTCTTT. Its translation is CASSLFGVGLNTEAFF.